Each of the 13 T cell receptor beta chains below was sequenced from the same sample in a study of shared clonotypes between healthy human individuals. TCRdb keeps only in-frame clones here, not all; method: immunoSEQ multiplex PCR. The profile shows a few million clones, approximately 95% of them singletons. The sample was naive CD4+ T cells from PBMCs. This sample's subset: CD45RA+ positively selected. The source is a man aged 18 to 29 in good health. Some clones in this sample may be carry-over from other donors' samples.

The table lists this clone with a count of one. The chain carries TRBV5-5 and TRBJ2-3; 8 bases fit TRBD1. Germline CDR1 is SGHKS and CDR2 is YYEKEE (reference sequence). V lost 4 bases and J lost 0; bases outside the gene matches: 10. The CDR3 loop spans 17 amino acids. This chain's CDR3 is CASSRSLGQGSTDTQYF. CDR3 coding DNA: TGTGCCAGCAGCCGATCGTTAGGACAGGGAAGCACAGATACGCAGTATTTT. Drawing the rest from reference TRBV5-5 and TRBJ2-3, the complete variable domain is DAGVTQSPTHLIKTRGQQVTLRCSPISGHKSVSWYQQVLGQGPQFIFQYYEKEERGRGNFPDRFSARQFPNYSSELNVNALLLGDSALYLCASSRSLGQGSTDTQYFGPGTRLTVL.

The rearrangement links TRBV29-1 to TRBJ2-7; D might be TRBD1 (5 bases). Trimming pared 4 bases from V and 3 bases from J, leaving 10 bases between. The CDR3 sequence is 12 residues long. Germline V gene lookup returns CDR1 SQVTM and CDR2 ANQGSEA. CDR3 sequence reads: CSVGRGIYEQYF. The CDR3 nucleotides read TGCAGCGTTGGAAGGGGAATCTACGAGCAGTACTTC.

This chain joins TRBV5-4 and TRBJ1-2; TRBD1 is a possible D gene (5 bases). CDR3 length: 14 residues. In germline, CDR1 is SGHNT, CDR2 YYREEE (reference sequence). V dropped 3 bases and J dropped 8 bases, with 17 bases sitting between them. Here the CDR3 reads CASSSSPTGKGYTF. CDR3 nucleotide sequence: TGTGCCAGCAGCTCGAGTCCTACAGGAAAAGGCTACACCTTC.

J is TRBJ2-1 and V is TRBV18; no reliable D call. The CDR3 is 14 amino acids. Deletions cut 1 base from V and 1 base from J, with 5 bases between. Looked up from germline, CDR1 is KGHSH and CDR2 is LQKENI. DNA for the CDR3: TGTGCCAGCTCACCACAGCTATCCTACAATGAGCAGTTCTTC. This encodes CASSPQLSYNEQFF. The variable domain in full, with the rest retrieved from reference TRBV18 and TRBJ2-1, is NAGVMQNPRHLVRRRGQEARLRCSPMKGHSHVYWYRQLPEEGLKFMVYLQKENIIDESGMPKERFSAEFPKEGPSILRIQQVVRGDSAAYFCASSPQLSYNEQFFGPGTRLTVL.

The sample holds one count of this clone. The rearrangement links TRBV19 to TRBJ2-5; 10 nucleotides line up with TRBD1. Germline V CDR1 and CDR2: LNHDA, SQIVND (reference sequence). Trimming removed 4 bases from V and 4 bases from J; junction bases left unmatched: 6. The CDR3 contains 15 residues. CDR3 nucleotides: TGTGCCAGTAGTAGGCCGGGACAGGGGAGAGAGACCCAGTACTTC. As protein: CASSRPGQGRETQYF. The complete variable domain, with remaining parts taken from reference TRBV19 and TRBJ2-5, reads DGGITQSPKYLFRKEGQNVTLSCEQNLNHDAMYWYRQDPGQGLRLIYYSQIVNDFQKGDIAEGYSVSREKKESFPLTVTSAQKNPTAFYLCASSRPGQGRETQYFGPGTRLLVL.

DNA of the CDR3: TGTGCCAGTAGTCGTTTGCTAGGGACTAGCGGGAGATGGAGCGGGGAGCTGTTTTTT. Translating it yields CASSRLLGTSGRWSGELFF. The J gene is TRBJ2-2, the V gene TRBV19, with 14 bases fitting TRBD2. This CDR3 contains 19 residues. CDR1 is LNHDA and CDR2 is SQIVND in the germline V gene (reference sequence). J lost 7 bases, V lost 5 bases, and 15 bases had no gene match.

As DNA, the CDR3 is TGTGCCAGCAGCGAAGGAACGACCCACGAGCAGTACTTC. It specifies CASSEGTTHEQYF. The chain couples TRBV7-8 to TRBJ2-7; D is unclear. The germline V gene has CDR1 SGHVS and CDR2 FQNEAQ. This CDR3 has 13 residues. V dropped 5 bases and J dropped 5 bases, with 13 bases sitting between them.

Written as DNA, the CDR3 is TGTGCCAGCAATGAGGACAGATCATTCGCTTTCTTT. Translation gives CASNEDRSFAFF. This chain uses TRBV2 with TRBJ1-1; TRBD1 might be the D (6 bases). V dropped 7 bases and J dropped 11 bases, with 17 bases sitting between them. Germline CDR1 is SNHLY and CDR2 is FYNNEI. The CDR3 spans 12 residues. Full variable domain (rest looked up from reference TRBV2 and TRBJ1-1): EPEVTQTPSHQVTQMGQEVILRCVPISNHLYFYWYRQILGQKVEFLVSFYNNEISEKSEIFDDQFSVERPDGSNFTLKIRSTKLEDSAMYFCASNEDRSFAFFGQGTRLTVV.

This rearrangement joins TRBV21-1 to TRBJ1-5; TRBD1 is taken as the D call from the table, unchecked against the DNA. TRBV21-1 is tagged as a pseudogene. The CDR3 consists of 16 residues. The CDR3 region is CASSAKRGQGNQPQHF. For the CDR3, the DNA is TGTGCCAGCAGCGCCAAACGGGGACAGGGTAATCAGCCCCAGCATTTT.

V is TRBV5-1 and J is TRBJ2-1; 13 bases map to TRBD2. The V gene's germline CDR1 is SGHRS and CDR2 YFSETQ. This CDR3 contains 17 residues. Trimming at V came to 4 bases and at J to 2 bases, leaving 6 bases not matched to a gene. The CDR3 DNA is TGCGCCAGCAGCACGGGACTAGCGGGGCCCGCCTACAATGAGCAGTTCTTC. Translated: CASSTGLAGPAYNEQFF.

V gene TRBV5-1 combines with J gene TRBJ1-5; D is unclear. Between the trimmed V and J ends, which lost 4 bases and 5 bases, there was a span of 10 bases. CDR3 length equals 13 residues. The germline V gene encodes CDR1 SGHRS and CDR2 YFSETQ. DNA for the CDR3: TGCGCCAGCAGCCCACACCCTGATCAGCCCCAGCATTTT. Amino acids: CASSPHPDQPQHF.

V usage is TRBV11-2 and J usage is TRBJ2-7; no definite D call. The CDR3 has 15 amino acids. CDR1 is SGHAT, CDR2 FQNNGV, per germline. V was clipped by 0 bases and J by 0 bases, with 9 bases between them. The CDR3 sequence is CASSLDGGTSYEQYF. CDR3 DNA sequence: TGTGCCAGCAGCTTAGACGGCGGTACCTCCTACGAGCAGTACTTC.

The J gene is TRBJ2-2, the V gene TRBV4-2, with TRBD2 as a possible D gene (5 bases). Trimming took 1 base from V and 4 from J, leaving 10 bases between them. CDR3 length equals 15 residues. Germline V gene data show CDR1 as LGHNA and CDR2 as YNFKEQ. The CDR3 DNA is TGTGCCAGCAGCCAAGGGGCGCGGGTCACCGGGGAGCTGTTTTTT. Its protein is CASSQGARVTGELFF.